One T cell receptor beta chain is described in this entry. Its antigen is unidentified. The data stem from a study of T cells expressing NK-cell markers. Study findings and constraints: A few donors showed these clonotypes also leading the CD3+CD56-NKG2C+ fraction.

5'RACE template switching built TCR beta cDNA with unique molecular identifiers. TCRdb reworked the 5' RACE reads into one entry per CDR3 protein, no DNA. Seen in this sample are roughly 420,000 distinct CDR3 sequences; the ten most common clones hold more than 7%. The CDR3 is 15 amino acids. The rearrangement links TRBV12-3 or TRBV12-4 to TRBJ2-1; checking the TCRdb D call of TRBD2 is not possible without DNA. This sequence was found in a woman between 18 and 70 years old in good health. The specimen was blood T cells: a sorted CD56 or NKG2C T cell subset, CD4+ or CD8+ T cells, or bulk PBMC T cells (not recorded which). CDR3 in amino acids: CASSFPSGSKNEQFF.